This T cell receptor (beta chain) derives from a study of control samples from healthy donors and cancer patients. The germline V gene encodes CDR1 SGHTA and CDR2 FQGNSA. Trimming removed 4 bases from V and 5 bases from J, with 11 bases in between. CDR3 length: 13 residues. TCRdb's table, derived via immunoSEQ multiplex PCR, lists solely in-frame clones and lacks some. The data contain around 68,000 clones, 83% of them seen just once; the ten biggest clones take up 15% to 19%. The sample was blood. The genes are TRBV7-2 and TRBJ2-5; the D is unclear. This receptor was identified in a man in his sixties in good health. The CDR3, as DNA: TGTGCCAGCAGCTCTACTGGGTCCGAGACCCAGTACTTC. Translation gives CASSSTGSETQYF.